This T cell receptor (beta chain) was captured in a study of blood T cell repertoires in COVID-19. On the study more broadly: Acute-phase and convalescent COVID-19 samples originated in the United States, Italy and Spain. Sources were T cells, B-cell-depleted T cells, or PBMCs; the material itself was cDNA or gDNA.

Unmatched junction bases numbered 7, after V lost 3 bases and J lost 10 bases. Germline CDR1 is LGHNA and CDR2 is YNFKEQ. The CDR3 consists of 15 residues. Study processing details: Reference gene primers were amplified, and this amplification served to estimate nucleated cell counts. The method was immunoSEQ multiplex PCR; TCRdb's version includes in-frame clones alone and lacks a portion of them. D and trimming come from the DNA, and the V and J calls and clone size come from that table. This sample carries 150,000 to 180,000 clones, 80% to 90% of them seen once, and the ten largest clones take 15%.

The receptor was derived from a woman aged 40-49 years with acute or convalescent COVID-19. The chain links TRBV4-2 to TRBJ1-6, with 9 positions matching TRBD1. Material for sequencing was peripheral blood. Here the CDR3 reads CASSHSTGGGSPLHF. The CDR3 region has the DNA TGTGCCAGCAGCCACTCCACAGGGGGCGGATCACCCCTCCACTTT.